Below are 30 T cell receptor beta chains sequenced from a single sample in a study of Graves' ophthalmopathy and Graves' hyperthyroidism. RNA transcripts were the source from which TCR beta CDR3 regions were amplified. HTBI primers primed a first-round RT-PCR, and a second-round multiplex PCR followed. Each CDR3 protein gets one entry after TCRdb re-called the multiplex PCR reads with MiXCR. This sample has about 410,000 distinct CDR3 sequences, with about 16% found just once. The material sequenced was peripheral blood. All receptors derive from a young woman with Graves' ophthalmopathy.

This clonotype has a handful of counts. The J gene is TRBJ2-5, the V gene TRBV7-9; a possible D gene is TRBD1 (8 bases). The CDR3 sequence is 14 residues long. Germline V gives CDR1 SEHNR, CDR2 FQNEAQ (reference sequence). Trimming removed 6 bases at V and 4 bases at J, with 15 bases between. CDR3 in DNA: TGTGCCAGCAGGTCGGACAGGGAGGGAGAGACCCAGTACTTC. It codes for CASRSDREGETQYF.

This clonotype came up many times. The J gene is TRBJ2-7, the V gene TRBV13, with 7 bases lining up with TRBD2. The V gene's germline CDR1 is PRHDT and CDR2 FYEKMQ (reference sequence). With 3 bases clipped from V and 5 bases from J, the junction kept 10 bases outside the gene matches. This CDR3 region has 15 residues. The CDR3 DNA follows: TGTGCCAGCAGCTTCACTCCCTGGGGAGGGGACGAGCAGTACTTC. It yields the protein CASSFTPWGGDEQYF.

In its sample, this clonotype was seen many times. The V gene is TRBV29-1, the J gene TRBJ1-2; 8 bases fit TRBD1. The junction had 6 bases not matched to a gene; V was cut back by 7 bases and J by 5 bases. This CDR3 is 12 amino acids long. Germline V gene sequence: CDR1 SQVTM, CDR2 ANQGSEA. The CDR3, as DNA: TGCAGCGCTCTGACAGGGGATTATGGCTACACCTTC. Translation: CSALTGDYGYTF.

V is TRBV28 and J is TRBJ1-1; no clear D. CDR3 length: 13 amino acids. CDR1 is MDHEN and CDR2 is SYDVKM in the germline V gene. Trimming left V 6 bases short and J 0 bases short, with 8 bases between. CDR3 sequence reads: CASRAPMNTEAFF. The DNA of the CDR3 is TGTGCCAGCAGGGCCCCCATGAACACTGAAGCTTTCTTT.

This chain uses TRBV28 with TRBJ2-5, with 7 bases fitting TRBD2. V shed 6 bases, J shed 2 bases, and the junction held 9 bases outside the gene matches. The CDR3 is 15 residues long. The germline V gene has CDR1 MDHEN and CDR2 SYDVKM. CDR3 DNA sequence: TGTGCCAGCAGCCGTTACGGGAGGACTCAAGAGACCCAGTACTTC. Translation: CASSRYGRTQETQYF.

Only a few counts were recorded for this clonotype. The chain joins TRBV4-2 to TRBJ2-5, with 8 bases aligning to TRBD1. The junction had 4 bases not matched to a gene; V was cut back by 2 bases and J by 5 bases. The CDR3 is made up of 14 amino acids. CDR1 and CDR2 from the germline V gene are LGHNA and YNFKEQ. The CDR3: CASSQRQGWETQYF. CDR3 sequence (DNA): TGTGCCAGCAGCCAAAGACAGGGGTGGGAGACCCAGTACTTC.

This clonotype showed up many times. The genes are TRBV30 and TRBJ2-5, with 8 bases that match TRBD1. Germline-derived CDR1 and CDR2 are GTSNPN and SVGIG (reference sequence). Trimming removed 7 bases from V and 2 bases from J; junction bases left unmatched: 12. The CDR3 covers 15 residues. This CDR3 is CALGRTGIKQETQYF. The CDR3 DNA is TGTGCCTTGGGGCGGACAGGGATTAAACAAGAGACCCAGTACTTC.

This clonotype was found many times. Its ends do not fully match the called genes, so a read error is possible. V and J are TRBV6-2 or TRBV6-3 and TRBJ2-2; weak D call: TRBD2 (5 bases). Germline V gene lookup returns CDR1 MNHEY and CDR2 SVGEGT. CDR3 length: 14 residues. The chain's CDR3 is CASSYSLNTGELVF. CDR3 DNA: TGTGCCAGCAGTTACTCTCTGAACACCGGGGAGCTGGTTTTT.

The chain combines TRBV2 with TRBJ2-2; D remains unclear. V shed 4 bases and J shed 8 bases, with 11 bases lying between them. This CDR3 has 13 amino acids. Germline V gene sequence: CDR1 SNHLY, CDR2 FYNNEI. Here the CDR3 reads CASSGQSVGELFF. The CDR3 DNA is TGTGCCAGCAGTGGGCAATCGGTGGGGGAGCTGTTTTTT. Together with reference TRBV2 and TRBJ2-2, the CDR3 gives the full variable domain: EPEVTQTPSHQVTQMGQEVILRCVPISNHLYFYWYRQILGQKVEFLVSFYNNEISEKSEIFDDQFSVERPDGSNFTLKIRSTKLEDSAMYFCASSGQSVGELFFGEGSRLTVL.

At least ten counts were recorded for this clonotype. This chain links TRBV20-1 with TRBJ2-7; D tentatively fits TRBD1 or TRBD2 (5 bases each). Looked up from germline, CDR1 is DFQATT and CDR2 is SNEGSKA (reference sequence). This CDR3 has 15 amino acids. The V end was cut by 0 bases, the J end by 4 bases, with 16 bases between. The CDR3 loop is CSARDRRQGPYEQYF. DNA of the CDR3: TGCAGTGCTAGAGATCGGCGCCAGGGACCTTACGAGCAGTACTTC.

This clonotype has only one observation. The CDR3 region has the DNA TGTGCCAGCAGTGCCCGGGACGGTAACACCGGGGAGCTGTTTTTT. This translates into CASSARDGNTGELFF. The V and J genes are TRBV6-1 and TRBJ2-2; D may match TRBD1 or TRBD2 (5 bases each). The germline CDR1 and CDR2 sequences are MNHNS and SASEGT. V was shortened by 4 bases and J by 2 bases, with 11 bases between the two germline ends. The length of the CDR3 is 15 residues.

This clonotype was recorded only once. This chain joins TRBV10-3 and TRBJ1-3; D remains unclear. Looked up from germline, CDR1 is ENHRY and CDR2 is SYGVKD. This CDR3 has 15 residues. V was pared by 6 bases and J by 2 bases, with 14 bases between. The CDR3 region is CAISAGFGAGNTIYF. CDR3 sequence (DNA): TGTGCCATCAGCGCGGGGTTCGGGGCTGGAAACACCATATATTTT.

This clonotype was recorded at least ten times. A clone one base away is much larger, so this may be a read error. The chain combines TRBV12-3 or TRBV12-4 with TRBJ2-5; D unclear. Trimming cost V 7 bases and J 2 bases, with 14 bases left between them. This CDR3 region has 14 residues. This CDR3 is CASNAVGIQETQYF. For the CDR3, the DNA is TGTGCCAGCAATGCCGTGGGAATACAAGAGACCCAGTACTTC.

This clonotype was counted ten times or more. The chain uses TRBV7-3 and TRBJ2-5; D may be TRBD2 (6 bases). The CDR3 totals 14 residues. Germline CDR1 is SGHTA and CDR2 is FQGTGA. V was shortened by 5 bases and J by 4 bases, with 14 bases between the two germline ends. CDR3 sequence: CASSRGEAGETQYF. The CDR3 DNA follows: TGTGCCAGCAGCCGCGGGGAGGCTGGAGAGACCCAGTACTTC.

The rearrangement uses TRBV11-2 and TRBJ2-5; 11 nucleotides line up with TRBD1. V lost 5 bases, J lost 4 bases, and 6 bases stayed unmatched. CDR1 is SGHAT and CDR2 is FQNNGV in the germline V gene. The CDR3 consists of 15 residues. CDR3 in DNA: TGTGCCAGCAGCGCGCCCGGGACAGGGGGAGAGACCCAGTACTTC. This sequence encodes CASSAPGTGGETQYF.

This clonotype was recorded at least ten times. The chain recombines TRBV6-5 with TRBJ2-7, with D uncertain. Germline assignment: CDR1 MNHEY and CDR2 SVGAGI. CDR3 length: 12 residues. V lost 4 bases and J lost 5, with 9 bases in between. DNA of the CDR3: TGTGCCAGCAGTTTCGGCAGCAACGAGCAGTACTTC. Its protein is CASSFGSNEQYF.

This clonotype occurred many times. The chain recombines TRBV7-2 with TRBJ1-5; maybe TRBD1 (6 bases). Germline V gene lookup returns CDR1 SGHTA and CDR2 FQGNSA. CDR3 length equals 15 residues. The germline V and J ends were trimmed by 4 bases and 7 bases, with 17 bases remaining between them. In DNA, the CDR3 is TGTGCCAGCAGCTCGGTTGCGCGGGGGGGCCAGCCCCAGCATTTT. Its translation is CASSSVARGGQPQHF.

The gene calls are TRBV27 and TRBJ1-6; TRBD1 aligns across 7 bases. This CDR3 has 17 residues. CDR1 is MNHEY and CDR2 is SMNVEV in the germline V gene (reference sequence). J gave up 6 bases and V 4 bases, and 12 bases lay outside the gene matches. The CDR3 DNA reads TGTGCCAGCAGTTCTAGACCCGGGACAGTATCTAATTCACCCCTCCACTTT. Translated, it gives CASSSRPGTVSNSPLHF.

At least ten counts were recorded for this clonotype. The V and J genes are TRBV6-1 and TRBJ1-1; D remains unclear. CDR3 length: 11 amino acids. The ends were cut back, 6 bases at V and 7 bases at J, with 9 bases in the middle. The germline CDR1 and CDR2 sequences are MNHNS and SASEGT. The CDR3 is CASSPLVEAFF. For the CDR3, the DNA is TGTGCCAGCAGCCCCTTAGTTGAAGCTTTCTTT.

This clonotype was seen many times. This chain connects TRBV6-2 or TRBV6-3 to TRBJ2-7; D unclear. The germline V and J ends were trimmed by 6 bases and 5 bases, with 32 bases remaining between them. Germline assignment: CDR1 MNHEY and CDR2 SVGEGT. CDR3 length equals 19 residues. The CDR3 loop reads CASSYGIDLGRSLMDEQYF. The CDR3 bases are TGTGCCAGCAGCTACGGAATAGACCTGGGCAGGTCCTTGATGGACGAGCAGTACTTC.

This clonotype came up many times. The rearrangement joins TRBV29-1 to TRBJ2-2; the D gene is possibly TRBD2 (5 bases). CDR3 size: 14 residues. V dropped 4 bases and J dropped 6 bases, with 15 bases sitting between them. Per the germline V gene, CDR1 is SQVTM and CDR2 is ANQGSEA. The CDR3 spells CSVGPSVGAGELFF. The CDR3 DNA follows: TGCAGCGTTGGTCCAAGCGTCGGGGCCGGGGAGCTGTTTTTT.

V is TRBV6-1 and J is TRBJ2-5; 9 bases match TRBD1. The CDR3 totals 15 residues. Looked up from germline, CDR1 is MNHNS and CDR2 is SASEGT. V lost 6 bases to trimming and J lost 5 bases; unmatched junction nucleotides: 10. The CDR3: CASRIQQGAWETQYF. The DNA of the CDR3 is TGTGCCAGCAGAATTCAACAGGGGGCATGGGAGACCCAGTACTTC.

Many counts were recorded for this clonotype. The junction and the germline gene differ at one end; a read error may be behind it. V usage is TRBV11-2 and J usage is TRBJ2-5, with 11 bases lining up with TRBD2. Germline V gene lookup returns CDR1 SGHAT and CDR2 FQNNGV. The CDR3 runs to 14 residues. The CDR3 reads CASTLLAGEETQYF. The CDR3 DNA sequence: TGTGCCAGCACCTTACTAGCGGGAGAGGAGACCCAGTACTTC.

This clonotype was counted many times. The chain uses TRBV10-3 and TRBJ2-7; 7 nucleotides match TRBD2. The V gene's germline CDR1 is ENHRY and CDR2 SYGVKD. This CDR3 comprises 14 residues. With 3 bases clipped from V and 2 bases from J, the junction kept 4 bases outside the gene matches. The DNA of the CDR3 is TGTGCCATCAGTGACTCCCGGGGGGCCTACGAGCAGTACTTC. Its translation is CAISDSRGAYEQYF.

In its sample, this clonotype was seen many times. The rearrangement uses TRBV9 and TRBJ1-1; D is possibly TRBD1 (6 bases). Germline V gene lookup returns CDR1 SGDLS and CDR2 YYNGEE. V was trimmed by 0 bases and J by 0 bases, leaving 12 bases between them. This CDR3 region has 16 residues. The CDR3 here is CASSVAGAGLNTEAFF. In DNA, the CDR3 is TGTGCCAGCAGCGTAGCAGGGGCAGGGTTGAACACTGAAGCTTTCTTT.

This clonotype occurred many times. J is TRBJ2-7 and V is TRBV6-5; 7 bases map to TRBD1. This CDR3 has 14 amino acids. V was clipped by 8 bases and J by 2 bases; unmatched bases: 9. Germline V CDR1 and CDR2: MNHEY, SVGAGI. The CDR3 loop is CASLPGQPTYEQYF. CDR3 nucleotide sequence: TGTGCCAGCCTTCCGGGACAGCCTACCTACGAGCAGTACTTC.

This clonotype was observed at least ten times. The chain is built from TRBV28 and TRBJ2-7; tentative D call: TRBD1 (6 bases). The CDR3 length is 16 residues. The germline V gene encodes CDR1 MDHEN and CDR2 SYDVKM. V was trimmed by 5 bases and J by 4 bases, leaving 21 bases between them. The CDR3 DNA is TGTGCCAGCAGTCACTCTCGACAGGAACGGTTTTACGAGCAGTACTTC. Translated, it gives CASSHSRQERFYEQYF.

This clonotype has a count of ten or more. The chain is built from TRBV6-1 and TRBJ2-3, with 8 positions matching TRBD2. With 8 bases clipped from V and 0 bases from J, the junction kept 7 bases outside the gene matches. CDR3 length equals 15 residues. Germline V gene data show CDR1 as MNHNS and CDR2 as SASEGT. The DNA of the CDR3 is TGTGCCAGCGCCCCGGGGGGGCGAAGCACAGATACGCAGTATTTT. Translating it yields CASAPGGRSTDTQYF.

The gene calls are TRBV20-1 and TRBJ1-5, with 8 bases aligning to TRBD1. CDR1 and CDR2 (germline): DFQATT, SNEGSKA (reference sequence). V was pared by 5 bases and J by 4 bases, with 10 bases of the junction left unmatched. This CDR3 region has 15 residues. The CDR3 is CSAGLGQGRNQPQHF. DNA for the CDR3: TGCAGTGCTGGGTTAGGACAGGGTCGGAATCAGCCCCAGCATTTT.

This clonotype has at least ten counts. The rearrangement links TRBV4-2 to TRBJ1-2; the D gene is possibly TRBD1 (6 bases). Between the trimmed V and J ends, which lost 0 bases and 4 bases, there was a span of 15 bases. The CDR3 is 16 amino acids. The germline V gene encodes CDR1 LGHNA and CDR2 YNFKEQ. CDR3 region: CASSQDRWGASYGYTF. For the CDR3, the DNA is TGTGCCAGCAGCCAAGATCGTTGGGGGGCGAGCTATGGCTACACCTTC.